The 22 T cell receptor beta chains listed next were all sequenced from one sample in a study of Tregs in tolerant kidney transplant recipients. Sequencing used immunoSEQ multiplex PCR; TCRdb keeps in-frame clones, though not all of them. Of 50,000 or so clones listed, 91% are singletons. Sequenced sample: Tregs from blood. The receptors shown here come from a human donor in good health.

V usage is TRBV25-1 and J usage is TRBJ2-3, with D possibly matching TRBD1 (6 bases). V was trimmed by 5 bases and J by 4 bases, leaving 16 bases between them. Germline CDR1 and CDR2: MGHDK and SYGVNS. The CDR3 sequence is 15 residues long. In DNA form, the CDR3 reads TGTGCCAGCAGTTATGGGGGCGGGCCGGCAGATACGCAGTATTTT. Residues: CASSYGGGPADTQYF.

CDR3 in amino acids: CASSWQTAYEQYF. The CDR3 bases are TGCGCCAGCAGTTGGCAGACAGCCTACGAGCAGTACTTC. This chain uses TRBV5-1 with TRBJ2-7; a possible D gene is TRBD1 (5 bases). CDR1 is SGHRS and CDR2 is YFSETQ in the germline V gene. V lost 5 bases and J 2 bases, leaving 11 bases between the germline ends. CDR3 length: 13 amino acids.

The J gene is TRBJ2-3, the V gene TRBV7-6; the match to TRBD2 covers 10 bases. The trim removed 1 base at V and 8 bases at J, leaving 15 bases unmatched. Germline V gives CDR1 SGHVS, CDR2 FNYEAQ. The CDR3 consists of 18 residues. As DNA, the CDR3 is TGTGCCAGCAGCTTAGTAGGGGCTAGCGGGGGCCACATGGGTACGCAGTATTTT. Amino acids: CASSLVGASGGHMGTQYF. The full variable domain, in which reference TRBV7-6 and TRBJ2-3 provide the parts outside the CDR3, is GAGVSQSPRYKVTKRGQDVALRCDPISGHVSLYWYRQALGQGPEFLTYFNYEAQQDKSGLPNDRFSAERPEGSISTLTIQRTEQRDSAMYRCASSLVGASGGHMGTQYFGPGTRLTVL.

This clone was observed a single time. This chain connects TRBV5-7 to TRBJ1-1; no clear D. TRBV5-7 is assigned to the ORF class and has an uncertain function. V was cut by 7 bases and J by 1 base, with 11 bases left in between. The CDR3 extends over 13 amino acids. CDR3 coding DNA: TGTGCCAGCTCTCGACGGAGGAACACTGAAGCTTTCTTT. Amino acids: CASSRRRNTEAFF.

The V call is TRBV14, the J call TRBJ1-1, with a possible D match to TRBD1 (6 bases). The CDR3 covers 13 residues. V dropped 5 bases and J dropped 5 bases, with 12 bases sitting between them. Per germline, CDR1 SGHDN and CDR2 FVKESK. The DNA for the CDR3 is TGTGCCAGCAGCGCCACAAGGGGGACTGAAGCTTTCTTT. Translated: CASSATRGTEAFF. Based on the CDR3 plus reference TRBV14 and TRBJ1-1, the full variable domain is EAGVTQFPSHSVIEKGQTVTLRCDPISGHDNLYWYRRVMGKEIKFLLHFVKESKQDESGMPNNRFLAERTGGTYSTLKVQPAELEDSGVYFCASSATRGTEAFFGQGTRLTVV.

This chain connects TRBV5-1 to TRBJ1-2, with a possible D match to TRBD1 (5 bases). Per the germline V gene, CDR1 is SGHRS and CDR2 is YFSETQ. V was pared by 0 bases and J by 0 bases, with 15 bases between. The CDR3 spans 17 residues. CDR3 amino acids: CASSLEGPTLANYGYTF. The CDR3, as DNA: TGCGCCAGCAGCTTGGAGGGACCGACCTTAGCTAACTATGGCTACACCTTC.

The CDR3 coding sequence is TGTGCCGTCCGGGACAGGGGGTTGGTGACTGAAGCTTTCTTT. Translating it yields CAVRDRGLVTEAFF. This sequence joins TRBV6-1 and TRBJ1-1, with 11 bases matching TRBD1. This CDR3 spans 14 amino acids. Germline V CDR1 and CDR2: MNHNS, SASEGT. The V and J ends lost 11 bases and 5 bases, in that order; junction bases with no gene match: 10.

This sequence joins TRBV11-2 and TRBJ1-1; 7 bases line up with TRBD1. Per the germline V gene, CDR1 is SGHAT and CDR2 is FQNNGV. The CDR3 length is 13 residues. J was trimmed by 10 bases and V by 2 bases; bases with no gene match: 7. The CDR3 here is CASSLSTGVRAFF. CDR3 DNA sequence: TGTGCCAGCAGCTTAAGTACAGGGGTGAGAGCTTTCTTT.

The chain recombines TRBV18 with TRBJ1-1, with D unresolved. The CDR3 contains 15 residues. The ends were cut back, 3 bases at V and 0 bases at J, with 11 bases in the middle. Germline V gene data show CDR1 as KGHSH and CDR2 as LQKENI. The CDR3 protein is CASSPSWTMNTEAFF. In nucleotides, the CDR3 is TGTGCCAGCTCACCCTCTTGGACCATGAACACTGAAGCTTTCTTT.

J is TRBJ1-5 and V is TRBV15; a possible D gene is TRBD1 (5 bases). The CDR3 loop spans 15 amino acids. Trimming cost V 2 bases and J 7 bases, with 15 bases left between them. The germline V gene has CDR1 LNHNV and CDR2 YYDKDF (reference sequence). The chain's CDR3 is CATSRPTGGGQPQHF. DNA of the CDR3: TGTGCCACCAGCAGACCTACGGGGGGTGGACAGCCCCAGCATTTT.

The rearrangement uses TRBV27 and TRBJ2-7, with D maybe TRBD1 (5 bases). The CDR3 covers 15 residues. Germline CDR1 reads MNHEY; CDR2 reads SMNVEV (reference sequence). V lost 5 bases to trimming and J lost 5 bases, with 19 bases between them. CDR3 protein: CASSHSRQGFHEQYF. The CDR3 bases are TGTGCCAGCAGTCATTCGAGGCAGGGCTTTCACGAGCAGTACTTC.

The V and J genes are TRBV7-8 and TRBJ2-5; 9 bases agree with TRBD1. The CDR3 sequence is 15 residues long. The V gene's germline CDR1 is SGHVS and CDR2 FQNEAQ. Trimming took 5 bases from V and 0 from J; bases not matched to a gene: 4. The CDR3 sequence is CASSPRDRDQETQYF. For the CDR3, the DNA is TGTGCCAGCAGCCCCCGGGACAGGGACCAAGAGACCCAGTACTTC.

This chain uses TRBV7-9 with TRBJ2-7; possible D gene TRBD2, 6 bases. The germline V gene encodes CDR1 SEHNR and CDR2 FQNEAQ (reference sequence). The CDR3 has 14 residues. V lost 5 bases and J 4 bases, leaving 15 bases between the germline ends. The CDR3: CASSPPGLTYEQYF. The CDR3 DNA sequence: TGTGCCAGCAGCCCCCCGGGACTTACGTACGAGCAGTACTTC.

Points on this clone: This CDR3 is also generated by other DNA sequences in the sample. The chain employs TRBV5-1 and TRBJ2-3, with D uncertain. V gave up 7 bases and J gave up 1 base, with 10 bases separating them. The CDR3 has 13 amino acids. Looked up from germline, CDR1 is SGHRS and CDR2 is YFSETQ. The DNA of the CDR3 is TGCGCCAGCTCCCCGGGCGGCACAGATACGCAGTATTTT. This translates into CASSPGGTDTQYF.

V and J are TRBV10-3 and TRBJ1-2, with a weak D call TRBD1 (6 bases). This CDR3 comprises 13 residues. The V end was cut by 8 bases, the J end by 2 bases, with 12 bases between. Germline V gene sequence: CDR1 ENHRY, CDR2 SYGVKD. CDR3 loop: CAIRTQGNYGYTF. CDR3 coding DNA: TGTGCCATCCGTACACAGGGAAACTATGGCTACACCTTC.

The chain carries TRBV7-9 and TRBJ2-3; 16 bases align to TRBD2. CDR1 and CDR2 (germline): SEHNR, FQNEAQ (reference sequence). The V and J ends lost 5 bases and 8 bases, in that order; junction bases with no gene match: 7. The CDR3 sequence is 16 residues long. The DNA for the CDR3 is TGTGCCAGCAGCAAGGGACTAGCGGGAGGGTTCCTTACGCAGTATTTT. This codes for CASSKGLAGGFLTQYF.

The chain combines TRBV11-3 with TRBJ2-1; the D gene is possibly TRBD1 (6 bases). The CDR3 sequence is 16 residues long. Germline V lookup: CDR1 SGHNT, CDR2 YENEEA. V gave up 1 base and J gave up 0 bases, with 10 bases separating them. This CDR3 is CASSLGGPSSYNEQFF. DNA for the CDR3: TGTGCCAGCAGCTTAGGGGGGCCAAGCTCCTACAATGAGCAGTTCTTC.

Here the CDR3 reads CASWKDGRETQYF. For the CDR3, the DNA is TGTGCCAGCTGGAAAGATGGTCGGGAGACCCAGTACTTC. V usage is TRBV7-8 and J usage is TRBJ2-5; D is unresolved. Germline CDR1 SGHVS, CDR2 FQNEAQ. This CDR3 is built from 13 residues. V gave up 8 bases and J gave up 5 bases, with 15 bases separating them. Full variable domain (rest looked up from reference TRBV7-8 and TRBJ2-5): GAGVSQSPRYKVAKRGQDVALRCDPISGHVSLFWYQQALGQGPEFLTYFQNEAQLDKSGLPSDRFFAERPEGSVSTLKIQRTQQEDSAVYLCASWKDGRETQYFGPGTRLLVL.

The CDR3 protein is CASSYRGAYEQYF. The CDR3 DNA reads as TGTGCCAGTAGCTATCGGGGGGCCTACGAGCAGTACTTC. The rearrangement uses TRBV19 and TRBJ2-7; 7 bases agree with TRBD2. The CDR3 runs 13 residues. Trimming took 6 bases from V and 2 from J; bases not matched to a gene: 4. Germline V gives CDR1 LNHDA, CDR2 SQIVND (reference sequence).

The V gene is TRBV15, the J gene TRBJ2-7; TRBD2 agrees at 9 bases. The V and J ends lost 0 bases and 3 bases, in that order; junction bases with no gene match: 12. Germline CDR1 reads LNHNV; CDR2 reads YYDKDF (reference sequence). This CDR3 has 18 amino acids. As DNA, the CDR3 is TGTGCCACCAGCAGAGATAGGGGGTATGGCGGGAGGGTCTACGAGCAGTACTTC. It encodes CATSRDRGYGGRVYEQYF.

This sequence joins TRBV5-1 and TRBJ2-7; TRBD2 matches 13 bases. The CDR3 has 13 amino acids. Germline trimming cut 7 bases from V and 4 bases from J; bases unmatched to any gene: 2. Per the germline V gene, CDR1 is SGHRS and CDR2 is YFSETQ. CDR3 nucleotide sequence: TGCGCCAGCCAACTAGCGGGAGGGTACGAGCAGTACTTC. This codes for CASQLAGGYEQYF.

V is TRBV5-1 and J is TRBJ2-1; no reliable D call. Germline V gene lookup returns CDR1 SGHRS and CDR2 YFSETQ. This CDR3 comprises 13 residues. Trimming cost V 0 bases and J 4 bases, with 5 bases left between them. The CDR3 DNA reads TGCGCCAGCAGCTTGGGACAATACAATGAGCAGTTCTTC. Translated, it gives CASSLGQYNEQFF.